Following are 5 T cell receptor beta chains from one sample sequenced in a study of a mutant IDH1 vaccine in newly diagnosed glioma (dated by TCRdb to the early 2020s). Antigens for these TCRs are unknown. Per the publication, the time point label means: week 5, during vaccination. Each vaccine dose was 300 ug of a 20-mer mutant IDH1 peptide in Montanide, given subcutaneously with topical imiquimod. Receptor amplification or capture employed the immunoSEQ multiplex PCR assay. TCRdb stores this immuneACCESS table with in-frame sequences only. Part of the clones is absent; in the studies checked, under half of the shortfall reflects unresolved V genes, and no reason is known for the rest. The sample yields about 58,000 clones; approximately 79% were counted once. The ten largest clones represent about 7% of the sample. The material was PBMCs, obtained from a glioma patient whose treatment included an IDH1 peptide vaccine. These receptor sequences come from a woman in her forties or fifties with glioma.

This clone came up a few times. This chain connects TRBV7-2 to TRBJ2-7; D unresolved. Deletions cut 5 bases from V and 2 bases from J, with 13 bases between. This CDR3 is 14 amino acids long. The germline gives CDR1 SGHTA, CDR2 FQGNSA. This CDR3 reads CASSRMTATYEQYF. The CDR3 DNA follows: TGTGCCAGCAGCCGAATGACTGCGACCTACGAGCAGTACTTC.

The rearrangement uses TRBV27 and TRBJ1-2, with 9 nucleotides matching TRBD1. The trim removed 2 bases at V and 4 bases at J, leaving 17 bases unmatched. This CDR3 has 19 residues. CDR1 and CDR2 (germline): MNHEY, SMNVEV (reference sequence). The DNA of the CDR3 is TGTGCCAGCAGTTTAGAGGCGTGGGGACAGGGTGATTCCGGCTATGGCTACACCTTC. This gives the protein CASSLEAWGQGDSGYGYTF.

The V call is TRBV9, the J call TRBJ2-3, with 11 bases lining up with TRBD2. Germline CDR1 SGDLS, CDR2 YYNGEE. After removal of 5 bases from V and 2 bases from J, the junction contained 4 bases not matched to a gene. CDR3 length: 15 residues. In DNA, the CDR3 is TGTGCCAGCAGTATAGCGGGGGGGGACACAGATACGCAGTATTTT. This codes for CASSIAGGDTDTQYF.

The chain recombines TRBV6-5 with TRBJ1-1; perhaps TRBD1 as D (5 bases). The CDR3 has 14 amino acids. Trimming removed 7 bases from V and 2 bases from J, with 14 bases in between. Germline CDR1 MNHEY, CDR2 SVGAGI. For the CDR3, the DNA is TGTGCCAGCAATCAGGGACGGAAAAACACTGAAGCTTTCTTT. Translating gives CASNQGRKNTEAFF.

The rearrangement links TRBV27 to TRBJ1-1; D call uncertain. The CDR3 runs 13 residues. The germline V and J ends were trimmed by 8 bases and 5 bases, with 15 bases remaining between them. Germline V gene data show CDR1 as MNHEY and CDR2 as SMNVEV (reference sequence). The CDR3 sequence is CASAIKMTTEAFF. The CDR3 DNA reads TGTGCCAGCGCTATTAAGATGACAACTGAAGCTTTCTTT.